These 24 T cell receptor beta chains were sequenced from one sample in a study of cytomegalovirus exposure and HLA in healthy donors. 13 Jbeta primers and 60 Vbeta primers were used for the PCR. Some clones are missing from TCRdb's copy, which holds only in-frame ones; the method was immunoSEQ multiplex PCR. This sample has approximately 140,000 clones; roughly 79% occur once, and the top ten carry about 0.75%. The sample was PBMCs. These receptors originate from a man aged 18 to 35 in good health and CMV-seronegative.

The CDR3 loop reads CASKSRYSNQPQHF. The CDR3 nucleotides are TGTGCCAGCAAGAGTCGATATAGCAATCAGCCCCAGCATTTT. This rearrangement joins TRBV6-5 to TRBJ1-5; D is unresolved. V was shortened by 7 bases and J by 0 bases, with 10 bases between the two germline ends. This CDR3 has 14 residues. The V gene's germline CDR1 is MNHEY and CDR2 SVGAGI.

This clone was recorded once. The chain recombines TRBV28 with TRBJ1-1, with TRBD1 as a possible D gene (5 bases). Trimming took 5 bases from V and 4 from J, leaving 17 bases between them. This CDR3 spans 15 amino acids. The germline CDR1 and CDR2 sequences are MDHEN and SYDVKM. CDR3 sequence: CASSVEEGWTTEAFF. CDR3 DNA: TGTGCCAGCAGTGTAGAGGAGGGGTGGACCACTGAAGCTTTCTTT.

This chain joins TRBV18 and TRBJ1-2; weak D call: TRBD1 (6 bases). V was pared by 2 bases and J by 2 bases, with 9 bases between. The CDR3 sequence is 14 residues long. Germline V gives CDR1 KGHSH, CDR2 LQKENI. CDR3 bases: TGTGCCAGCTCACCAATGGGGGCGAACTATGGCTACACCTTC. Translating gives CASSPMGANYGYTF.

V is TRBV6-1 and J is TRBJ1-2, with D tentatively TRBD1 (6 bases). CDR3 size: 15 residues. The V gene lost 1 base and the J gene lost 6 bases, with 15 bases spanning the gap. Germline V gene lookup returns CDR1 MNHNS and CDR2 SASEGT. The CDR3 here is CASSEVQGIRDGYTF. Written as DNA, the CDR3 is TGTGCCAGCAGTGAAGTACAGGGTATAAGAGATGGCTACACCTTC.

The rearrangement links TRBV19 to TRBJ2-7; a possible D gene is TRBD2 (6 bases). Trimming pared 10 bases from V and 4 bases from J, leaving 17 bases between. Germline V lookup: CDR1 LNHDA, CDR2 SQIVND (reference sequence). The CDR3 totals 13 residues. CDR3 DNA sequence: TGTGCCACCCTGACCTTCGCGGGGTACGAGCAGTACTTC. Protein: CATLTFAGYEQYF.

This chain joins TRBV19 and TRBJ1-1; TRBD1 aligns across 7 bases. Germline V CDR1 and CDR2: LNHDA, SQIVND (reference sequence). CDR3 length: 13 residues. Trimming at V came to 3 bases and at J to 5 bases, leaving 3 bases not matched to a gene. In nucleotides, the CDR3 is TGTGCCAGTAGTATCATCAGGGGGACTGAAGCTTTCTTT. Its translation is CASSIIRGTEAFF.

This rearrangement joins TRBV6-4 to TRBJ1-1; a possible D gene is TRBD1 (5 bases). Germline V gene data show CDR1 as MRHNA and CDR2 as SNTAGT. Trimming removed 8 bases at V and 7 bases at J, with 17 bases between. The CDR3 totals 13 residues. CDR3 loop: CASPTTDRFEAFF. The CDR3 DNA reads as TGTGCCAGCCCTACGACAGACAGATTTGAAGCTTTCTTT.

V usage is TRBV27 and J usage is TRBJ2-7; 7 bases map to TRBD1. The CDR3 has 12 residues. CDR1 and CDR2 from the germline V gene are MNHEY and SMNVEV (reference sequence). V lost 10 bases and J lost 5; bases outside the gene matches: 8. The CDR3 here is CATLGTVDEQYF. DNA of the CDR3: TGTGCCACCCTCGGGACAGTGGACGAGCAGTACTTC.

V gene TRBV13 combines with J gene TRBJ2-1; D is undetermined. CDR3 length: 13 amino acids. V lost 4 bases to trimming and J lost 7 bases, with 11 bases between them. CDR1 is PRHDT and CDR2 is FYEKMQ in the germline V gene (reference sequence). Here the CDR3 reads CASSSRIKNEQFF. For the CDR3, the DNA is TGTGCCAGCAGCTCGAGGATTAAGAATGAGCAGTTCTTC.

This chain's CDR3 is CASSQTGVGNQPQHF. CDR3 nucleotide sequence: TGTGCCAGCAGCCAGACAGGGGTTGGCAATCAGCCCCAGCATTTT. V gene TRBV6-5 combines with J gene TRBJ1-5; 8 nucleotides match TRBD1. CDR1 and CDR2 from the germline V gene are MNHEY and SVGAGI. V gave up 6 bases and J gave up 2 bases; unmatched junction bases: 6. The CDR3 runs 15 residues.

This chain connects TRBV15 to TRBJ2-3, with D maybe TRBD1 (7 bases). The CDR3 is made up of 17 amino acids. Germline V gene data show CDR1 as LNHNV and CDR2 as YYDKDF (reference sequence). Trimming removed 4 bases from V and 4 bases from J, with 21 bases in between. The CDR3 spells CATSISRGASVADTQYF. For the CDR3, the DNA is TGTGCCACCAGCATATCCAGGGGGGCTAGCGTGGCAGATACGCAGTATTTT.

This clone has just a few counts. The rearrangement joins TRBV28 to TRBJ1-5, with 8 nucleotides matching TRBD1. Per the germline V gene, CDR1 is MDHEN and CDR2 is SYDVKM. The length of the CDR3 is 13 residues. After removal of 6 bases from V and 4 bases from J, the junction contained 2 bases not matched to a gene. CDR3 DNA: TGTGCCAGCAGCGACAGGGGAAATCAGCCCCAGCATTTT. Its protein product is CASSDRGNQPQHF.

V usage is TRBV4-1 and J usage is TRBJ2-4, with a possible D match to TRBD2 (6 bases). The V gene's germline CDR1 is MGHRA and CDR2 YSYEKL. V gave up 3 bases and J gave up 0 bases, with 9 bases separating them. The CDR3 runs to 15 residues. CDR3 sequence (DNA): TGCGCCAGCAGCCATCCGGGACTAGCCAAAAACATTCAGTACTTC. This codes for CASSHPGLAKNIQYF.

The chain employs TRBV4-1 and TRBJ2-5, with 12 bases lining up with TRBD2. The CDR3 is 17 amino acids. Germline V gene lookup returns CDR1 MGHRA and CDR2 YSYEKL. V was pared by 1 base and J by 2 bases, with 5 bases of the junction left unmatched. The CDR3 loop is CASSQGPSGGAQETQYF. CDR3 in DNA: TGCGCCAGCAGCCAAGGTCCTAGCGGGGGGGCTCAAGAGACCCAGTACTTC.

Comments on this clone: Other DNA sequences in this specimen translate into the identical CDR3. The chain has TRBV4-3 and TRBJ1-1; D remains unclear. Germline V gives CDR1 LGHNA, CDR2 YSLEER. The germline V and J ends were trimmed by 0 bases and 2 bases, with 7 bases remaining between them. The CDR3 consists of 14 residues. The CDR3 coding sequence is TGCGCCAGCAGCCAAGATCCGGTCAACACTGAAGCTTTCTTT. Translating it yields CASSQDPVNTEAFF.

This chain links TRBV5-1 with TRBJ2-7; a weak D match, TRBD2 (6 bases). The germline CDR1 and CDR2 sequences are SGHRS and YFSETQ. This CDR3 region has 15 residues. Trimming shortened V by 3 bases and J by 0 bases, and 13 bases separated the two germline ends. The CDR3 DNA sequence: TGCGCCAGCAGCTGGGGGACTGGCAGCTCCTACGAGCAGTACTTC. It encodes CASSWGTGSSYEQYF.

This chain joins TRBV4-3 and TRBJ2-1; 7 bases line up with TRBD2. The CDR3 sequence is 19 residues long. Trimming at V came to 0 bases and at J to 0 bases, leaving 11 bases not matched to a gene. Per the germline V gene, CDR1 is LGHNA and CDR2 is YSLEER. CDR3 amino acids: CASSQDRAIAGSSYNEQFF. The CDR3, as DNA: TGCGCCAGCAGCCAAGATCGGGCAATAGCGGGCAGCTCCTACAATGAGCAGTTCTTC.

This clone has only one observation. The rearrangement uses TRBV5-1 and TRBJ1-5; a weak D match, TRBD1 (6 bases). CDR3 size: 14 residues. The V end was cut by 4 bases, the J end by 3 bases, with 11 bases between. Germline V gives CDR1 SGHRS, CDR2 YFSETQ. Here the CDR3 reads CASSTGGANQPQHF. The CDR3 nucleotides are TGCGCCAGCAGCACGGGGGGGGCCAATCAGCCCCAGCATTTT.

The chain has TRBV5-6 and TRBJ1-1; D not certain. Germline loops: CDR1 SGHDT, CDR2 YYEEEE. Trimming cost V 4 bases and J 0 bases, with 10 bases left between them. The CDR3 extends over 14 amino acids. The CDR3 DNA sequence: TGTGCCAGCAGCCGTCTTCGTTTGAACACTGAAGCTTTCTTT. It is translated as CASSRLRLNTEAFF.

The chain links TRBV19 to TRBJ2-1, with 14 bases that match TRBD2. This CDR3 has 14 residues. Germline-derived CDR1 and CDR2 are LNHDA and SQIVND (reference sequence). Unmatched junction bases numbered 6, after V lost 3 bases and J lost 14 bases. CDR3 sequence (DNA): TGTGCCAGTAGTATCACGACTAGCGGGGGGGCTAAGTTCTTC. This gives the protein CASSITTSGGAKFF.

The chain combines TRBV30 with TRBJ1-4; perhaps TRBD1 as D (6 bases). The CDR3 contains 15 residues. V lost 1 base to trimming and J lost 4 bases, with 13 bases between them. Germline V gene lookup returns CDR1 GTSNPN and CDR2 SVGIG (reference sequence). The CDR3 DNA reads TGTGCCTGGAGTGCCCCGGACAGATATAATGAAAAACTGTTTTTT. Its translation: CAWSAPDRYNEKLFF.

V is TRBV15 and J is TRBJ2-1; tentative D call: TRBD1 (7 bases). CDR3 length equals 13 residues. Germline CDR1 LNHNV, CDR2 YYDKDF (reference sequence). V lost 3 bases, J lost 5 bases, and 8 bases lay in between. The chain's CDR3 is CATSSRGDNEQFF. For the CDR3, the DNA is TGTGCCACCAGCAGCAGGGGGGACAATGAGCAGTTCTTC.

This chain connects TRBV19 to TRBJ2-2; 7 nucleotides agree with TRBD1. V lost 6 bases to trimming and J lost 5 bases; unmatched junction nucleotides: 9. Germline V CDR1 and CDR2: LNHDA, SQIVND (reference sequence). This CDR3 is 15 amino acids long. CDR3 bases: TGTGCCAGTAGGAGGGGACAGATTCTAACCGGGGAGCTGTTTTTT. Its protein product is CASRRGQILTGELFF.

V gene TRBV19 combines with J gene TRBJ1-2; maybe TRBD1 (6 bases). V shed 6 bases and J shed 7 bases, with 18 bases lying between them. The CDR3 consists of 14 residues. From germline, CDR1 is LNHDA and CDR2 SQIVND (reference sequence). The CDR3 loop reads CASSLGETGIGYTF. CDR3 bases: TGTGCCAGTAGCCTGGGGGAAACAGGGATTGGCTACACCTTC.